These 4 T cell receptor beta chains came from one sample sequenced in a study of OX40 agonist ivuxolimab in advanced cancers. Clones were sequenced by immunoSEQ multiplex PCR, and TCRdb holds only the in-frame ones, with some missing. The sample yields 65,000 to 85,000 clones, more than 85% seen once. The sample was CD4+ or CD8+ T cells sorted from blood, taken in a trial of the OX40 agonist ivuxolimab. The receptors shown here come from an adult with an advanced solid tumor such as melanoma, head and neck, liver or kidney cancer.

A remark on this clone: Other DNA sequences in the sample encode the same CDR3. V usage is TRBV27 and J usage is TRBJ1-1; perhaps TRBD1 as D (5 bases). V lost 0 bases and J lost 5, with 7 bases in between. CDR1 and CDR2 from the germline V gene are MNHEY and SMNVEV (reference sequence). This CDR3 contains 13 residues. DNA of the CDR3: TGTGCCAGCAGTTTATCGGGGGTGACTGAAGCTTTCTTT. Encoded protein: CASSLSGVTEAFF.

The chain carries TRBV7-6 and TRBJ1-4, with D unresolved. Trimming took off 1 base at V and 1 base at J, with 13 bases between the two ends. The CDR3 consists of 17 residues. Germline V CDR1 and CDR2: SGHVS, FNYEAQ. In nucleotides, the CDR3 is TGTGCCAGCAGCTTAGAAGTACCGGTTGGAACTAATGAAAAACTGTTTTTT. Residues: CASSLEVPVGTNEKLFF.

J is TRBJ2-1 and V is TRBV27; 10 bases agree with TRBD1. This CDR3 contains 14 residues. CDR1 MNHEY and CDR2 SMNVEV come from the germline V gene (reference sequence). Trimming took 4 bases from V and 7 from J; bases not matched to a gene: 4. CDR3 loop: CASSWTGGGNEQFF. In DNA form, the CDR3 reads TGTGCCAGCAGTTGGACAGGGGGAGGGAATGAGCAGTTCTTC.

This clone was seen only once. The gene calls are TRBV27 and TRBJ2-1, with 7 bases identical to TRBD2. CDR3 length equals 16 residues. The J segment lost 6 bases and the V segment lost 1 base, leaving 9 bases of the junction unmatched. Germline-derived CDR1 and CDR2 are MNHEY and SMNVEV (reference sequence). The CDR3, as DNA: TGTGCCAGCAGTTTATACCTACTAGCGTCCGGCAATGAGCAGTTCTTC. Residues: CASSLYLLASGNEQFF.